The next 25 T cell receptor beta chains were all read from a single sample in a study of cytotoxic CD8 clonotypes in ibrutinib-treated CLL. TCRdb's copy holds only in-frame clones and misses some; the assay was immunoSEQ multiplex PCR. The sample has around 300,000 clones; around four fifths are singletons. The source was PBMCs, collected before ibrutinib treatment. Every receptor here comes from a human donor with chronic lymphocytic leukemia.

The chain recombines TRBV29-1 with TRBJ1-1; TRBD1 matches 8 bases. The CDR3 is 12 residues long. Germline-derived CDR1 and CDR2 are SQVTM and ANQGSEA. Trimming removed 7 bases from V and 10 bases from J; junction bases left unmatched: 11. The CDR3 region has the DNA TGCAGCGCCTGGACAGGGAACGTAGGAGCTTTCTTT. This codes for CSAWTGNVGAFF.

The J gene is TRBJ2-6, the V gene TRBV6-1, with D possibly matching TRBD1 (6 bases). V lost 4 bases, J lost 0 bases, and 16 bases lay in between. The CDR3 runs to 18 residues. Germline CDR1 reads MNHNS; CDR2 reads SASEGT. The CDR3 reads CASSALRGYVSGANVLTF. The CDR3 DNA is TGTGCCAGCAGTGCCCTCAGGGGCTACGTCTCTGGGGCCAACGTCCTGACTTTC.

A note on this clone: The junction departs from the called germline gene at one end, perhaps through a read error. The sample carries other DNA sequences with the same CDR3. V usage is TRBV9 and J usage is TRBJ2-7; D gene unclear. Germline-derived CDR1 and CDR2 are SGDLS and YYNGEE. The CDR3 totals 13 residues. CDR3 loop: CASSGPSSYEQYF. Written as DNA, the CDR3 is TGTGCCAGCAGCGGACCAAGCTCCTACGAGCAGTACTTT.

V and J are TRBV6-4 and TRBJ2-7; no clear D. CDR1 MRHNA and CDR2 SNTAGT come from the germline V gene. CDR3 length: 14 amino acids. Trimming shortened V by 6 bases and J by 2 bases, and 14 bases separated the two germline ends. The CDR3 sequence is CASSPLSGPYEQYF. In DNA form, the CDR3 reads TGTGCCAGCAGCCCACTGAGTGGGCCCTACGAGCAGTACTTC.

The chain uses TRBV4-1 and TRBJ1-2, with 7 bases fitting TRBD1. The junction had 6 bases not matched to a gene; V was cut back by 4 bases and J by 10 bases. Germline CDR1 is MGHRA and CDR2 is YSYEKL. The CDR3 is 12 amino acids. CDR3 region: CASSPRQGDYTF. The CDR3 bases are TGCGCCAGCAGCCCGAGACAGGGTGACTACACCTTC.

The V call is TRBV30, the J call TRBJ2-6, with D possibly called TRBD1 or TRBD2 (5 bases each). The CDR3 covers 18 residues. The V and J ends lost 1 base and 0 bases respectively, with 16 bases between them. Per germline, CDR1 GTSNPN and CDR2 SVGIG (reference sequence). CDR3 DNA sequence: TGTGCCTGGAGTGGCCGGGGACCGCAGACCTCTGGGGCCAACGTCCTGACTTTC. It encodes CAWSGRGPQTSGANVLTF.

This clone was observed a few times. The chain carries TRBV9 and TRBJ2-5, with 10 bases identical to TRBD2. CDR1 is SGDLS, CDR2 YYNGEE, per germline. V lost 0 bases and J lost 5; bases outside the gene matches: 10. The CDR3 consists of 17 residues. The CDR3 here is CASSVGGAGGRGETQYF. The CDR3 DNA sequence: TGTGCCAGCAGCGTAGGGGGAGCGGGAGGGCGAGGGGAGACCCAGTACTTC.

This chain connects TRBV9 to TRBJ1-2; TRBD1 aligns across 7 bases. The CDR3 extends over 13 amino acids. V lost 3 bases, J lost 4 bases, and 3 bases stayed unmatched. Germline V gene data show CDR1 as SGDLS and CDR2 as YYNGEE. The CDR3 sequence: CASSERTGYGYTF. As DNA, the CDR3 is TGTGCCAGCAGCGAACGGACAGGCTATGGCTACACCTTC. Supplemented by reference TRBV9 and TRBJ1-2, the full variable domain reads DSGVTQTPKHLITATGQRVTLRCSPRSGDLSVYWYQQSLDQGLQFLIQYYNGEERAKGNILERFSAQQFPDLHSELNLSSLELGDSALYFCASSERTGYGYTFGSGTRLTVV.

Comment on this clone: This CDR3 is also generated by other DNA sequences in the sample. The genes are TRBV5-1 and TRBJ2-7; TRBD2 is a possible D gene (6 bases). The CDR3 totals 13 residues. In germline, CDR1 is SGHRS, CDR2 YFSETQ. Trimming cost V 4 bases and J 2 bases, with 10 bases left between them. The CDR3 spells CASSPGTAYEQYF. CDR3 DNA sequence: TGCGCCAGCAGCCCCGGGACTGCCTACGAGCAGTACTTC.

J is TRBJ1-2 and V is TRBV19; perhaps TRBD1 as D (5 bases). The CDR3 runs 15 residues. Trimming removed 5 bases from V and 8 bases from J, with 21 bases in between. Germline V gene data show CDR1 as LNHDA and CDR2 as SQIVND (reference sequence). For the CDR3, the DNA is TGTGCCAGTAGTTCTGTTCGGCAGGGTGACCTGGGCTACACCTTC. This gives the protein CASSSVRQGDLGYTF.

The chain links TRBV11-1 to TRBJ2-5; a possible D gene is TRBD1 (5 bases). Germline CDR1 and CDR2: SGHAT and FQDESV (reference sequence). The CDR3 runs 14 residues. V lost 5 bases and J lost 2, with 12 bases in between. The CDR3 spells CASSDRTKQETQYF. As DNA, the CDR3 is TGTGCCAGCAGCGACCGGACAAAACAAGAGACCCAGTACTTC.

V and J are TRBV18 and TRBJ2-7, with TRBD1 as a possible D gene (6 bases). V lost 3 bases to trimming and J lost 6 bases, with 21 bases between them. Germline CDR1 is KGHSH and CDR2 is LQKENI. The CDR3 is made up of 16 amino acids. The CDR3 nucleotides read TGTGCCAGCTCACCCCCGGTTGGCAGGGGTTTTTTCGAGCAGTACTTC. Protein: CASSPPVGRGFFEQYF.

The CDR3 loop is CASTVFHEQYF. Written as DNA, the CDR3 is TGTGCCAGCACCGTGTTCCACGAGCAGTACTTC. This chain uses TRBV2 with TRBJ2-7; D is unclear. The CDR3 sequence is 11 residues long. With 7 bases removed from V and 5 bases from J, the gap between germline ends came to 9 bases. CDR1 and CDR2 from the germline V gene are SNHLY and FYNNEI.

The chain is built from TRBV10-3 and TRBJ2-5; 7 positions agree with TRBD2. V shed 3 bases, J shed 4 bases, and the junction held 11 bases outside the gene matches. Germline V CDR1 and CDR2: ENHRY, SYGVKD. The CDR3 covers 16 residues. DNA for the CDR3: TGTGCCATCAGTGAACGTAGGACTAGTTTTGGAGAGACCCAGTACTTC. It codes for CAISERRTSFGETQYF.

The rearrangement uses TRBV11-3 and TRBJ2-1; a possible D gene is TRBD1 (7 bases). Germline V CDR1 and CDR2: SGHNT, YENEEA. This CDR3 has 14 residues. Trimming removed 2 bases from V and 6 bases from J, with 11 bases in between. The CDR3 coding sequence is TGTGCCAGCAGCTTATTGCGGGACAGCAATGAGCAGTTCTTC. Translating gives CASSLLRDSNEQFF.

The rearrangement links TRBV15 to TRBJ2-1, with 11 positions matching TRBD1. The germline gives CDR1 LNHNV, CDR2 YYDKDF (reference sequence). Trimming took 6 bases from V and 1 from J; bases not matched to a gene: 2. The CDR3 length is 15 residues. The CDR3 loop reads CATSRDRGSYNEQFF. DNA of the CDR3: TGTGCCACCAGTCGGGACAGGGGGTCCTACAATGAGCAGTTCTTC.

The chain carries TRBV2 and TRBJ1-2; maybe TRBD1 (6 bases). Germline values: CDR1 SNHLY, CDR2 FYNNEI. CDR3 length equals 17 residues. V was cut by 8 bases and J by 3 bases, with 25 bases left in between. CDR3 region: CASLRDSQNRVHYGYTF. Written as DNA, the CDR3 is TGTGCCAGCCTCAGGGATTCACAAAACAGGGTGCACTATGGCTACACCTTC.

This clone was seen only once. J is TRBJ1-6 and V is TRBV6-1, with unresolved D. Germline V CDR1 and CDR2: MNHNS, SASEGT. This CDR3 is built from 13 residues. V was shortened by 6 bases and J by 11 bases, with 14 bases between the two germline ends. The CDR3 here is CASSQAGWPPLHF. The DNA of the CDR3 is TGTGCCAGCAGCCAGGCGGGGTGGCCACCCCTCCACTTT.

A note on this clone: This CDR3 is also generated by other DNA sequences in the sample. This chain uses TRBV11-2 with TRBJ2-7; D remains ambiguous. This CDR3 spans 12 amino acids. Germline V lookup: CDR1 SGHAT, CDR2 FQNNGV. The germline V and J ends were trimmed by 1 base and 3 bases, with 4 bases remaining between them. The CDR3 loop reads CASSLGSYEQYF. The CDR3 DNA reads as TGTGCCAGCAGCTTAGGCAGCTACGAGCAGTACTTC.

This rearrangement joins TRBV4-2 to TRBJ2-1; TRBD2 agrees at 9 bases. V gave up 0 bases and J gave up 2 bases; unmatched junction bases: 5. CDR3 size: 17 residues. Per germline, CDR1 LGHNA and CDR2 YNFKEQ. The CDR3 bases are TGTGCCAGCAGCCAAGATTGGCGCGGGAGGGCCTACAATGAGCAGTTCTTC. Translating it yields CASSQDWRGRAYNEQFF.

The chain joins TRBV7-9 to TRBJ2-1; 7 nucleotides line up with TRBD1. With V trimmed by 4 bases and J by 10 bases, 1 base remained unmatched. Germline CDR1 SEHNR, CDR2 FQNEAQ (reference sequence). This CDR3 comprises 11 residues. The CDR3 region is CASSSQGEQFF. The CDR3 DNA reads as TGTGCCAGCAGCTCACAGGGGGAGCAGTTCTTC.

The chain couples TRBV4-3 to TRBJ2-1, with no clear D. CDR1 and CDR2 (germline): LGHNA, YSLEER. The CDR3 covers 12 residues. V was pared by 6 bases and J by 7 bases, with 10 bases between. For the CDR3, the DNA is TGCGCCAGCAGGGGTCGAGGTAATGAGCAGTTCTTC. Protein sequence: CASRGRGNEQFF.

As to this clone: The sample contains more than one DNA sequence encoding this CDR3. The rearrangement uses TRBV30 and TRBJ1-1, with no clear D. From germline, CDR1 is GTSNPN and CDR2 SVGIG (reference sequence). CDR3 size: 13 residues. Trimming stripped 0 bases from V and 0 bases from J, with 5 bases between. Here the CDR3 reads CAWSVNMNTEAFF. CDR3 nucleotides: TGTGCCTGGAGTGTAAATATGAACACTGAAGCTTTCTTT.

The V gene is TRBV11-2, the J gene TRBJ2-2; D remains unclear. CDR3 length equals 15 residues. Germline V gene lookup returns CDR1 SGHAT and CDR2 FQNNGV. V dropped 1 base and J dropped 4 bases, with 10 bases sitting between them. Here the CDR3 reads CASSLGSDPTGELFF. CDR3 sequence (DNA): TGTGCCAGCAGCTTAGGCAGCGATCCCACCGGGGAGCTGTTTTTT.

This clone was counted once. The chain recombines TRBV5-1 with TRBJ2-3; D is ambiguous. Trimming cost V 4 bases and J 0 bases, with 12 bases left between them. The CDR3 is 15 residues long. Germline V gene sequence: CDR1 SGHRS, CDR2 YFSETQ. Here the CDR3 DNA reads TGCGCCAGCAGCGCCGGACGTTTTAGCACAGATACGCAGTATTTT. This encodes CASSAGRFSTDTQYF.